The clone carrying this TCR beta chain was seen more than once but under ten times. Its antigen is unknown. Germline is not matched at one junction end, which may reflect a read error. These data belong to a study of T-cell memory formation after mild COVID-19. Background on the study: TCR clusters largely stayed donor specific. Study-wide points: CD4/CD8 balance characterized clones contracting day 15 to 85, and CD4+ skew characterized later expanders.

TCRdb fed the 5' RACE reads into MiXCR, producing one record per CDR3 protein. Among about 270,000 distinct CDR3 sequences listed, around 17% were seen once. The CDR3 contains 14 residues. Germline V gene data show CDR1 as MNHEY and CDR2 as SVGEGT. The chain joins TRBV6-2 or TRBV6-3 to TRBJ2-5; D is perhaps TRBD1 or TRBD2 (5 bases each). The sequence was obtained from a man aged 18 to 30 who had mild COVID-19 (a few samples of this study predate the infection). Cell type and time point are not known. Sequences were obtained from PBMCs or a T cell subset sorted from them (not recorded which). The CDR3 loop is CASSYSDSGTPRPF. The CDR3, as DNA: TGTGCCAGCAGTTACTCGGATTCCGGGACCCCTCGCCCCTTC.